A selection of T cell receptor beta chains follows, all from one sample in a study of shared clonotypes between healthy human individuals. Sequencing used immunoSEQ multiplex PCR; TCRdb keeps in-frame clones, though not all of them. The repertoire holds about 2 million clones, with about 95% as singletons. Sequenced sample: naive CD4+ T cells sorted from blood. Receptors originate from a young man in good health. Each CDR3 is given with its conserved first and last residue. D genes are given only for firm matches. Rows may omit the clone size; those that give it use once, few, many or a size class.

TRBD2 . TRBJ2-7 TRBV30 TGTGCCTGGTCCGGGGGGGAACCCTCCTACGAGCAGTACTTC CAWSGGEPSYEQYF
TRBD2 . TRBJ2-5 TRBV9 TGTGCCAGCAGCGGCGGTGGAGGCGGGGGGGCCGGAGGCCAAGAGACCCAGTACTTC CASSGGGGGGAGGQETQYF
TRBD1 . TRBJ2-1 TRBV18 TGTGCCAGCTCACCACCAGGACAGGGAAGTACGAATGAGCAGTTCTTC CASSPPGQGSTNEQFF
. . TRBJ2-5 TRBV21-1 TGTGCCAGCAGCACCTTAATCACACAGGGGTTCGGGGAGACCCAGTACTTC CASSTLITQGFGETQYF
. once TRBJ2-2 TRBV15 TGTGCCACCAGCAGAGGCGGGATCACCGGGGAGCTGTTTTTT CATSRGGITGELFF
. . TRBJ1-1 TRBV6-5 TGTGCCAGCAGCCTACTACAACACACTGAAGCTTTCTTT CASSLLQHTEAFF
TRBD2 . TRBJ2-7 TRBV2 TGTGCCAGCAGTACTCTAGCGGGAGGAGGGCAGTACTTC CASSTLAGGGQYF
TRBD1 . TRBJ2-5 TRBV15 TGTGCCACCAGCAGAGGGGCCCGGGGGACAGGCGGCAAAGAGACCCAGTACTTC CATSRGARGTGGKETQYF
TRBD2 . TRBJ2-7 TRBV18 TGTGCCAGCTCACCTGCTAGCGGTTCCTACGAGCAGTACTTC CASSPASGSYEQYF
. . TRBJ2-5 TRBV5-6 TGTGCCAGCAGCTTGCAGGGATCCCTAGAGACCCAGTACTTC CASSLQGSLETQYF
TRBD1 . TRBJ1-2 TRBV11-2 TGTGCCAGCAGCCGACAGGGGGCGGAGGGCTACACCTTC CASSRQGAEGYTF
. once TRBJ1-2 TRBV7-3 TGTGCCAGCAGTCTAGGGGCAGAAGACGGCTACACCTTC CASSLGAEDGYTF
. . TRBJ2-5 TRBV7-8 TGTGCCAGCAGCTGGGGAGTGCGAGAGACCCAGTACTTC CASSWGVRETQYF
. . TRBJ1-2 TRBV6-6 TGTGCCAGCAGTTCCCGCAGGGACTATGGCTACACCTTC CASSSRRDYGYTF
. . TRBJ1-3 TRBV6-1 TGTGCCAGCAGATTTACAGGTTCTGGAAACACCATATATTTT CASRFTGSGNTIYF
TRBD1 . TRBJ2-2 TRBV7-2 TGTGCCAGCAGCTTGGACAGGACCTTCGGCGGGGAGCTGTTTTTT CASSLDRTFGGELFF
. . TRBJ1-6 TRBV12-5 TGTGCTAGTGGTTTGGAGGGCTCACCCCTCCACTTT CASGLEGSPLHF
. . TRBJ2-2 TRBV4-3 TGCGCCAGCAGCCAAGATGCCGGGTCGAACACCGGGGAGCTGTTTTTT CASSQDAGSNTGELFF
. . TRBJ1-2 TRBV6-5 TGTGCCAGCAGTTACCAGGCAGGGTTGGGCTACACCTTC CASSYQAGLGYTF
. . TRBJ2-5 TRBV5-8 TGTGCCAGCAGCTACACACCCGGACGCAGCAGGGAGACCCAGTACTTC CASSYTPGRSRETQYF
TRBD2 once TRBJ2-7 TRBV30 TGTGCCTGGAGACAATTGACACTAGCGGTGCCCTACGAGCAGTACTTC CAWRQLTLAVPYEQYF
. . TRBJ2-7 TRBV6-1 TGTGCCAGCAGTGAGATTGGACTCGGGTCCTACGAGCAGTACTTC CASSEIGLGSYEQYF
. . TRBJ1-2 TRBV7-9 TGTGCCAGCAGCTTAGGTCAGGAGAACTATGGCTACACCTTC CASSLGQENYGYTF
TRBD2 . TRBJ2-3 TRBV7-2 TGTGCCAGCAGCTTAGCGCCACTAGCGGGATCAGATACGCAGTATTTT CASSLAPLAGSDTQYF
. . TRBJ2-7 TRBV5-5 TGTGCCAGCAGCTTGCAGGGGCCCTCCTACGAGCAGTACTTC CASSLQGPSYEQYF
. once TRBJ2-1 TRBV5-1 TGCGCCAGCAGCTTCTCGTGGGGGCGGAATGAGCAGTTCTTC CASSFSWGRNEQFF
. . TRBJ1-2 TRBV6-6 TGTGCCAGCACTGATTATTCGTGGGGCTATGGCTACACCTTC CASTDYSWGYGYTF
. . TRBJ2-2 TRBV30 TGTGCCTGGAGGGATGACCCCCTTGGGGGGGAGCTGTTTTTT CAWRDDPLGGELFF
. . TRBJ2-2 TRBV5-4 TGTGCCAGCAGCTTGGTGGCCTACGGGGAGCTGTTTTTT CASSLVAYGELFF
. . TRBJ2-7 TRBV7-9 TGTGCCAGCAGCGCAGGGAATTCCTACGAGCAGTACTTC CASSAGNSYEQYF
. . TRBJ2-7 TRBV19 TGTGCCAGTAGTATATCACCGCCGGTTGGAAACGAGCAGTACTTC CASSISPPVGNEQYF
. few TRBJ1-1 TRBV10-1 TGCGCCAGCAGTGAGTCGCAGAGGCTAGGCACTGAAGCTTTCTTT CASSESQRLGTEAFF